Listed here are 31 T cell receptor beta chains from one sample, sequenced in a study of OX40 agonist ivuxolimab in advanced cancers. Assay used: immunoSEQ multiplex PCR; TCRdb lists only in-frame clones, some missing. Of about 50,000 clones in the sample, around nine tenths were seen once. This specimen was CD4+ or CD8+ T cells sorted from blood, taken in a trial of the OX40 agonist ivuxolimab. The source of these receptors is an adult with an advanced solid tumor such as melanoma, head and neck, liver or kidney cancer.

The J gene is TRBJ1-6, the V gene TRBV5-4, with unresolved D. The CDR3 is made up of 16 amino acids. Germline V CDR1 and CDR2: SGHNT, YYREEE (reference sequence). V gave up 4 bases and J gave up 7 bases, with 18 bases separating them. This CDR3 reads CASSQESRGWNSPLHF. CDR3 DNA sequence: TGTGCCAGCAGCCAAGAAAGCCGGGGATGGAATTCACCCCTCCACTTT.

The gene calls are TRBV7-8 and TRBJ2-7; D remains ambiguous. The V gene's germline CDR1 is SGHVS and CDR2 FQNEAQ. V was pared by 4 bases and J by 5 bases, with 6 bases between. The CDR3 runs 11 residues. The chain's CDR3 is CASSSPDEQYF. Written as DNA, the CDR3 is TGTGCCAGCAGCTCCCCGGACGAGCAGTACTTC.

The V call is TRBV2, the J call TRBJ2-3; D gene unclear. The germline V and J ends were trimmed by 4 bases and 1 base, with 12 bases remaining between them. The CDR3 has 15 amino acids. From germline, CDR1 is SNHLY and CDR2 FYNNEI. The CDR3 sequence is CASSGSLSRTDTQYF. As DNA, the CDR3 is TGTGCCAGCAGTGGGTCCTTGTCTCGCACAGATACGCAGTATTTT.

V usage is TRBV6-1 and J usage is TRBJ1-5; TRBD1 aligns across 7 bases. V lost 8 bases, J lost 2 bases, and 9 bases stayed unmatched. Germline CDR1 MNHNS, CDR2 SASEGT. The CDR3 loop spans 15 amino acids. CDR3 loop: CASLEGAGGNQPQHF. The DNA for the CDR3 is TGTGCCAGCTTGGAGGGGGCTGGGGGCAATCAGCCCCAGCATTTT.

The rearrangement uses TRBV19 and TRBJ2-4; 9 bases align to TRBD2. This CDR3 comprises 19 residues. Germline CDR1 and CDR2: LNHDA and SQIVND (reference sequence). V gave up 6 bases and J gave up 7 bases; unmatched junction bases: 22. CDR3 in amino acids: CASSKNTGRLVAGENIQYF. The CDR3 DNA sequence: TGTGCCAGTAGCAAAAATACAGGGCGCTTGGTAGCGGGAGAGAACATTCAGTACTTC. The complete variable domain, with remaining parts taken from reference TRBV19 and TRBJ2-4, reads DGGITQSPKYLFRKEGQNVTLSCEQNLNHDAMYWYRQDPGQGLRLIYYSQIVNDFQKGDIAEGYSVSREKKESFPLTVTSAQKNPTAFYLCASSKNTGRLVAGENIQYFGAGTRLSVL.

The chain is built from TRBV7-8 and TRBJ2-1; D is undetermined. The V gene's germline CDR1 is SGHVS and CDR2 FQNEAQ. Trimming pared 8 bases from V and 9 bases from J, leaving 14 bases between. The CDR3 is made up of 12 amino acids. The CDR3 spells CASFLDGFEQFF. In DNA, the CDR3 is TGTGCCAGCTTCCTCGACGGGTTTGAGCAGTTCTTC.

The chain joins TRBV9 to TRBJ2-7; TRBD2 aligns across 9 bases. Unmatched junction bases numbered 3, after V lost 1 base and J lost 1 base. Germline CDR1 reads SGDLS; CDR2 reads YYNGEE. CDR3 size: 15 residues. CDR3 protein: CASSVTSGGSYEQYF. CDR3 nucleotide sequence: TGTGCCAGCAGCGTAACAAGCGGGGGGTCCTACGAGCAGTACTTC.

The chain joins TRBV5-4 to TRBJ1-4; TRBD1 matches 8 bases. From germline, CDR1 is SGHNT and CDR2 YYREEE (reference sequence). Losses at the gene ends were 2 bases for V and 5 bases for J; bases not matched to a gene: 5. This CDR3 contains 15 residues. The CDR3 region has the DNA TGTGCCAGCAGCTTAACAGGGGGTTTCAATGAAAAACTGTTTTTT. Its protein is CASSLTGGFNEKLFF.

Relative to its sample, this clone is medium-sized. The gene calls are TRBV10-1 and TRBJ1-1; TRBD1 matches at 10 bases. V dropped 6 bases and J dropped 11; count of bases not matched to a gene: 3. This CDR3 spans 11 amino acids. Germline CDR1 reads WNHNN; CDR2 reads SYGVQD (reference sequence). CDR3 in amino acids: CASRGTGEAFF. The CDR3, as DNA: TGCGCCAGCAGAGGGACAGGGGAGGCTTTCTTT.

As DNA, the CDR3 is TGTGCCAGCAGTTACGCGACAGGGGGTCCCTACGAGCAGTACTTC. Residues: CASSYATGGPYEQYF. This chain connects TRBV6-6 to TRBJ2-7, with 9 positions matching TRBD1. Germline values: CDR1 MNHNY, CDR2 SVGAGI (reference sequence). The CDR3 covers 15 residues. With V trimmed by 2 bases and J by 2 bases, 4 bases remained unmatched.

Turning to this clone: One end of the junction does not line up with germline, which may come from a read error. This chain uses TRBV7-7 with TRBJ2-5; possibly TRBD2 for D (5 bases). In germline, CDR1 is SSHAT, CDR2 FNYEAQ (reference sequence). The CDR3 has 13 amino acids. The CDR3: CASSLGGLETQYF. The CDR3 DNA reads TGTGCTAGCAGCTTAGGAGGCCTAGAGACCCAGTACTTC.

The chain is built from TRBV23-1 and TRBJ2-5; a weak D match, TRBD1 (6 bases). TRBV23-1 is designated an ORF whose function remains uncertain. The CDR3 contains 14 residues. Trimming removed 8 bases from V and 2 bases from J, with 15 bases in between. CDR3 region: CASVDGDIQETQYF. DNA of the CDR3: TGCGCCAGCGTCGACGGGGACATACAAGAGACCCAGTACTTC.

J is TRBJ1-4 and V is TRBV6-1, with a weak D call TRBD1 (6 bases). Germline lookup yields CDR1 MNHNS and CDR2 SASEGT. This CDR3 spans 13 amino acids. Trimming removed 2 bases at V and 13 bases at J, with 14 bases between. DNA for the CDR3: TGTGCCAGCAGTGAAATCCCAGGGGCCTCACTGTTTTTT. Residues: CASSEIPGASLFF.

The chain combines TRBV5-4 with TRBJ2-3; D is unresolved. This CDR3 has 11 residues. Germline CDR1 is SGHNT and CDR2 is YYREEE (reference sequence). V lost 4 bases and J 3 bases, leaving 3 bases between the germline ends. This chain's CDR3 is CASSRTDTQYF. CDR3 in DNA: TGTGCCAGCAGCCGTACAGATACGCAGTATTTT. The whole variable domain, filled in from reference TRBV5-4 and TRBJ2-3, reads ETGVTQSPTHLIKTRGQQVTLRCSSQSGHNTVSWYQQALGQGPQFIFQYYREEENGRGNFPPRFSGLQFPNYSSELNVNALELDDSALYLCASSRTDTQYFGPGTRLTVL.

The chain is built from TRBV7-8 and TRBJ2-6, with D perhaps TRBD1 or TRBD2 (5 bases each). Germline CDR1 SGHVS, CDR2 FQNEAQ. The CDR3 consists of 16 residues. Between the trimmed V and J ends, which lost 7 bases and 4 bases, there was a span of 17 bases. The CDR3 DNA is TGTGCCAGCACCGAGGGGTTGGGGGTCGGGGCCAACGTCCTGACTTTC. This sequence encodes CASTEGLGVGANVLTF.

The chain is built from TRBV7-3 and TRBJ1-2; no definite D call. The CDR3 spans 14 residues. Germline V lookup: CDR1 SGHTA, CDR2 FQGTGA. V was cut by 0 bases and J by 3 bases, with 8 bases left in between. Here the CDR3 DNA reads TGTGCCAGCAGCTTAACGAATAAGGACTATGGCTACACCTTC. Encoded protein: CASSLTNKDYGYTF. The variable domain in full, completed from reference TRBV7-3 and TRBJ1-2, reads GAGVSQTPSNKVTEKGKYVELRCDPISGHTALYWYRQSLGQGPEFLIYFQGTGAADDSGLPNDRFFAVRPEGSVSTLKIQRTERGDSAVYLCASSLTNKDYGYTFGSGTRLTVV.

The V call is TRBV6-5, the J call TRBJ2-1; unclear D gene. Germline V gene data show CDR1 as MNHEY and CDR2 as SVGAGI. Trimming removed 2 bases from V and 7 bases from J, with 12 bases in between. This CDR3 has 14 amino acids. CDR3 sequence (DNA): TGTGCCAGCAGTTACCTAGGCGGTCGGAATGAGCAGTTCTTC. Protein: CASSYLGGRNEQFF.

The chain has TRBV6-1 and TRBJ2-6; 9 bases line up with TRBD1. V shed 7 bases and J 4 bases; nucleotides not matched to a gene: 5. The CDR3 covers 15 residues. CDR1 and CDR2 (germline): MNHNS, SASEGT. CDR3 DNA: TGTGCCAGCACCCGGGACAGGGCCGGGGCCAACGTCCTGACTTTC. This gives the protein CASTRDRAGANVLTF.

V is TRBV19 and J is TRBJ2-7; 9 bases match TRBD2. From germline, CDR1 is LNHDA and CDR2 SQIVND (reference sequence). The V segment lost 6 bases and the J segment 5 bases; nucleotides outside the gene matches: 8. The CDR3 runs to 14 residues. The CDR3 reads CASRAGGPGHEQYF. As DNA, the CDR3 is TGTGCCAGTAGGGCGGGGGGGCCGGGACACGAGCAGTACTTC.

This clone came up a few times. The rearrangement links TRBV6-5 to TRBJ2-7, with D uncertain. The V gene's germline CDR1 is MNHEY and CDR2 SVGAGI. V was trimmed by 5 bases and J by 1 base, leaving 3 bases between them. CDR3 length: 11 residues. DNA of the CDR3: TGTGCCAGCAGTCATTCCTACGAGCAGTACTTC. As protein: CASSHSYEQYF.

This clone was detected only a few times. CDR3 loop: CASSLGQMGLGSFNEQFF. The CDR3 region has the DNA TGTGCCAGCAGCTTGGGTCAAATGGGACTGGGATCCTTTAATGAGCAGTTCTTC. This sequence joins TRBV5-4 and TRBJ2-1; D might be TRBD2 (6 bases). Germline lookup yields CDR1 SGHNT and CDR2 YYREEE (reference sequence). V was trimmed by 0 bases and J by 7 bases, leaving 23 bases between them. The CDR3 consists of 18 residues.

The rearrangement links TRBV19 to TRBJ2-2; unclear D gene. The germline gives CDR1 LNHDA, CDR2 SQIVND (reference sequence). Trimming cost V 8 bases and J 7 bases, with 11 bases left between them. The CDR3 loop spans 12 amino acids. Here the CDR3 reads CASCREIGELFF. CDR3 sequence (DNA): TGTGCCAGTTGTCGAGAGATCGGGGAGCTGTTTTTT.

V is TRBV25-1 and J is TRBJ2-1, with 7 bases lining up with TRBD2. Losses at the gene ends were 9 bases for V and 0 bases for J; bases not matched to a gene: 5. Per germline, CDR1 MGHDK and CDR2 SYGVNS. The CDR3 runs 14 residues. The CDR3 bases are TGTGCCAGTAGACTAGCCGACTCCTACAATGAGCAGTTCTTC. Translated: CASRLADSYNEQFF.

The chain combines TRBV5-1 with TRBJ2-2; no reliable D call. CDR1 and CDR2 (germline): SGHRS, YFSETQ. The CDR3 spans 12 residues. Trimming stripped 2 bases from V and 4 bases from J, with 3 bases between. The CDR3 nucleotides read TGCGCCAGCAGCTTCGGCACCGGGGAGCTGTTTTTT. Translating it yields CASSFGTGELFF.

This clone showed up just a few times. J is TRBJ2-1 and V is TRBV5-1; 8 nucleotides align to TRBD2. The junction had 16 bases not matched to a gene; V was cut back by 8 bases and J by 9 bases. The CDR3 runs 15 residues. CDR1 and CDR2 from the germline V gene are SGHRS and YFSETQ. CDR3: CASSDGAGTRIEQFF. For the CDR3, the DNA is TGCGCCAGTTCGGACGGGGCCGGGACTAGAATTGAGCAGTTCTTC.

The CDR3 protein is CASSLNTGYEQYF. In DNA, the CDR3 is TGTGCCAGCAGCCTTAACACAGGGTACGAGCAGTACTTC. The chain couples TRBV4-2 to TRBJ2-7; maybe TRBD1 (6 bases). Germline CDR1 reads LGHNA; CDR2 reads YNFKEQ. V lost 4 bases and J lost 4, with 11 bases in between. The CDR3 contains 13 residues.

The rearrangement uses TRBV6-1 and TRBJ1-5; D possibly corresponds to TRBD1 (5 bases). There are 14 residues in the CDR3. Deletions cut 6 bases from V and 3 bases from J, with 12 bases between. Germline assignment: CDR1 MNHNS and CDR2 SASEGT. As DNA, the CDR3 is TGTGCCAGCAGCCGAGACAGCTCCAATCAGCCCCAGCATTTT. It translates to CASSRDSSNQPQHF.

The CDR3 DNA reads as TGTGCCAGCAGACTCCACAGGGGGCAGACCGGGGAGCTGTTTTTT. Translated: CASRLHRGQTGELFF. The rearrangement uses TRBV6-5 and TRBJ2-2; 9 bases line up with TRBD1. The junction had 7 bases not matched to a gene; V was cut back by 6 bases and J by 5 bases. The length of the CDR3 is 15 residues. Germline values: CDR1 MNHEY, CDR2 SVGAGI.

This clone turned up a few times. The chain employs TRBV30 and TRBJ1-5; D perhaps matches TRBD1 (6 bases). Germline V CDR1 and CDR2: GTSNPN, SVGIG (reference sequence). The CDR3 sequence is 13 residues long. Trimming took off 7 bases at V and 5 bases at J, with 15 bases between the two ends. Here the CDR3 DNA reads TGTGCCTTCGAGGGGGGGATAGATCAGCCCCAGCATTTT. Its translation: CAFEGGIDQPQHF. Combining the CDR3 with reference TRBV30 and TRBJ1-5 gives the whole variable domain SQTIHQWPATLVQPVGSPLSLECTVEGTSNPNLYWYRQAAGRGLQLLFYSVGIGQISSEVPQNLSASRPQDRQFILSSKKLLLSDSGFYLCAFEGGIDQPQHFGDGTRLSIL.

The CDR3 DNA is TGTGCCAGCAGCTCGCGGCGGGGCGGGGAGAGCTCCTACAATGAGCAGTTCTTC. It specifies CASSSRRGGESSYNEQFF. This chain joins TRBV7-9 and TRBJ2-1, with D perhaps TRBD2 (6 bases). There are 18 residues in the CDR3. The V gene lost 4 bases and the J gene lost 0 bases, with 19 bases spanning the gap. The germline gives CDR1 SEHNR, CDR2 FQNEAQ (reference sequence).

CDR3 nucleotides: TGTGCCTGGAGTCGTCCCCTTGTATACGAGCAGTACTTC. It encodes CAWSRPLVYEQYF. This chain joins TRBV30 and TRBJ2-7; D ambiguous. Germline V CDR1 and CDR2: GTSNPN, SVGIG (reference sequence). Between the trimmed V and J ends, which lost 2 bases and 4 bases, there was a span of 12 bases. CDR3 size: 13 residues.